The clone carrying this TCR beta chain has a single count. The data belong to a study of T cells after somatic rescue of genetic block. The CDR3 loop spans 16 amino acids. The germline gives CDR1 SEHNR, CDR2 FQNEAQ (reference sequence). Trimming at V came to 2 bases and at J to 5 bases, leaving 9 bases not matched to a gene. Sequencing used immunoSEQ multiplex PCR; TCRdb keeps in-frame clones, though not all of them. The sample has approximately 14,000 clones, approximately 71% seen once. V usage is TRBV7-9 and J usage is TRBJ2-1; 7 nucleotides match TRBD1. Sequencing was carried out using peripheral blood mononuclear cells (PBMCs). The receptor's source is a young man. The CDR3 region is CASSLPQDRLHNEQFF. The CDR3 bases are TGTGCCAGCAGCTTACCCCAGGACAGGCTACACAATGAGCAGTTCTTC. The full variable domain, completed using reference TRBV7-9 and TRBJ2-1, is DTGVSQNPRHKITKRGQNVTFRCDPISEHNRLYWYRQTLGQGPEFLTYFQNEAQLEKSRLLSDRFSAERPKGSFSTLEIQRTEQGDSAMYLCASSLPQDRLHNEQFFGPGTRLTVL.